A selection of T cell receptor beta chains follows, all from one sample in a study of blood T cell repertoires in COVID-19. Libraries were prepared by immunoSEQ multiplex PCR; TCRdb keeps only in-frame clonotypes and omits some of them. This table has around 78,000 clones, roughly 82% appearing once. Sequencing used peripheral blood. Every receptor here comes from a human donor in a cohort sampled during active COVID-19. Both conserved end residues are part of each CDR3. The order of the fields is V gene, CDR3 protein.

v_call: TRBV5-1; cdr3_aa: CASSRSIAGARSTGELFF
v_call: TRBV4-1; cdr3_aa: CASSRGTAGTYEQYF
v_call: TRBV4-1; cdr3_aa: CARSRWGGQRGPFARTYEQYF
v_call: TRBV7-8; cdr3_aa: CASARGNYGYTF
v_call: TRBV7-9; cdr3_aa: CASSRQGAGGELFF
v_call: TRBV5-1; cdr3_aa: CASRLEPQNTEAFF
v_call: TRBV6-4; cdr3_aa: CASSDSSSDSGANVLTF
v_call: TRBV2; cdr3_aa: CASQDRGNEQFF
v_call: TRBV2; cdr3_aa: CASSDFGTRDGYTF
v_call: TRBV7-9; cdr3_aa: CASSLPKVRGRAINQPQHF
v_call: TRBV6-4; cdr3_aa: CATTGGANVLTF
v_call: TRBV3-1/TRBV3-2; cdr3_aa: CASSRTTGELFF
v_call: TRBV15; cdr3_aa: CATSREGALKYEQYF
v_call: TRBV19; cdr3_aa: CASSITGSSYEQYF
v_call: TRBV27; cdr3_aa: CASSLGQGAREQYF
v_call: TRBV18; cdr3_aa: CASSRTSGENYREQYF
v_call: TRBV5-5; cdr3_aa: CASSLEARPGREKLFF
v_call: TRBV7-8; cdr3_aa: CASSLVGGQGGEQYF
v_call: TRBV6-1; cdr3_aa: CASSEIGRAANEQYF
v_call: TRBV4-2; cdr3_aa: CASSQVTGGQGEKLFF
v_call: TRBV5-4; cdr3_aa: CASSQGAANEKLFF
v_call: TRBV10-2; cdr3_aa: CASSDVQGNYGYTF
v_call: TRBV6-5; cdr3_aa: CASGQTGDRAAFF
v_call: TRBV19; cdr3_aa: CASRAGRGGNTIYF
v_call: TRBV5-1; cdr3_aa: CASSPELNRVTYEQYF